The clone carrying this T cell receptor beta chain was counted between two and nine times. Libraries were prepared by immunoSEQ multiplex PCR; TCRdb keeps only in-frame clonotypes and omits some of them. The sample lists approximately 160,000 clones; roughly four fifths were seen once. This specimen belongs to a study of blood T cell repertoires in COVID-19. Study at large: In each case, the material was cDNA or gDNA derived from T cells, B-cell-depleted T cells, or PBMCs.

Material for sequencing was peripheral blood. This TCR came from a man between 60 and 75 years old with active or convalescent COVID-19.

CDR3 coding DNA: TGTGCCAGCAGCTCCAGACCCTCGACAGGCAGCGATGGCTACACCTTC. Translated, it gives CASSSRPSTGSDGYTF. The gene calls are TRBV7-2 and TRBJ1-2; possible D gene TRBD1, 6 bases. The CDR3 loop spans 16 amino acids. Germline CDR1 and CDR2: SGHTA and FQGNSA. V gave up 4 bases and J gave up 6 bases, with 21 bases separating them.